This T cell receptor (beta chain) emerged from a study of Ad26.COV2.S vaccination and SARS-CoV-2 variants. Indicated treatment: some 20 received Ad26.COV2.S at low or high dose, single or two shots; about 5 received placebo; per-sample allocation not given. The samples were gathered on day 63 after the first injection of vaccine or placebo. This CDR3 spans 14 amino acids. V lost 0 bases, J lost 10 bases, and 13 bases lay in between. CDR1 MNHEY and CDR2 SVGAGI come from the germline V gene. This table comes from immunoSEQ multiplex PCR, and its TCRdb copy is limited to in-frame clones, with some not included. This sample carries approximately 450,000 clones, around nine tenths of them seen once, and the ten largest clones take over 9%.

This sequence originates from a person between 18 and 65 years old who received the Ad26.COV2.S COVID-19 vaccine or a placebo. Specimen: peripheral blood, collected in a trial of Ad26.COV2.S vaccine versus placebo. The chain has TRBV6-5 and TRBJ1-5, with TRBD1 as a possible D gene (5 bases). Here the CDR3 reads CASSYSPGLEPQHF. The CDR3 DNA reads as TGTGCCAGCAGTTACTCTCCAGGGTTGGAACCCCAGCATTTT.